Each of the 3 T cell receptor beta chains below was sequenced from the same sample in a study of CD8 T cells in ankylosing spondylitis. TCRdb itself ran the 5' RACE reads through MiXCR, one entry per CDR3 protein. The sample yields about 200,000 distinct CDR3 sequences, under 30% seen once. Sequences were obtained from blood, either unsorted or a sorted T cell fraction (not recorded which). The source is a male donor with ankylosing spondylitis or in good health (not recorded which).

The chain recombines TRBV7-2 with TRBJ2-7; 8 nucleotides match TRBD1. The CDR3 totals 15 residues. Germline loops: CDR1 SGHTA, CDR2 FQGNSA. V shed 5 bases and J 6 bases; nucleotides not matched to a gene: 12. The CDR3: CASSKGPRGQAEQYF. In DNA form, the CDR3 reads TGTGCCAGCAGCAAGGGTCCCAGGGGGCAAGCCGAGCAGTACTTC. The whole variable domain, remainder taken from reference TRBV7-2 and TRBJ2-7, is GAGVSQSPSNKVTEKGKDVELRCDPISGHTALYWYRQSLGQGLEFLIYFQGNSAPDKSGLPSDRFSAERTGGSVSTLTIQRTQQEDSAVYLCASSKGPRGQAEQYFGPGTRLTVT.

Comment on this clonotype: A much larger clone differs from this one at a single base, so this may be a read error. V gene TRBV20-1 combines with J gene TRBJ2-7; TRBD1 is a possible D gene (7 bases). This CDR3 comprises 13 residues. Germline values: CDR1 DFQATT, CDR2 SNEGSKA (reference sequence). Deletions cut 6 bases from V and 6 bases from J, with 18 bases between. This chain's CDR3 is CSASSGQASEQYF. In DNA form, the CDR3 reads TGCAGTGCGAGTAGCGGACAGGCCTCCGAGCAGTACTTC.

This clonotype came up many times. V gene TRBV5-4 combines with J gene TRBJ2-1, with TRBD1 matching over 8 bases. Germline V CDR1 and CDR2: SGHNT, YYREEE (reference sequence). After removal of 4 bases from V and 3 bases from J, the junction contained 9 bases not matched to a gene. CDR3 length equals 16 residues. CDR3 nucleotide sequence: TGTGCCAGCAGCCCCCCCGGGGACAGGTACTACAATGAGCAGTTCTTC. This sequence encodes CASSPPGDRYYNEQFF.